Each of the 7 T cell receptor beta chains below was sequenced from the same sample in a study of OX40 agonist ivuxolimab in advanced cancers. The library was built by means of the immunoSEQ multiplex PCR assay. Here the immuneACCESS table is served through TCRdb, limited to in-frame sequences with V and J called. Missing clones are a known gap in these copies; in checked studies unresolved V genes cover under half, and the rest lacks a known reason. For this sample there are 20,000 to 25,000 clones; about 84% appear just once. The ten largest clones add up to under 45% of the sample. Material: CD4+ or CD8+ T cells sorted from blood, obtained in a trial of the OX40 agonist ivuxolimab. The origin of the receptors is an adult with an advanced solid tumor such as melanoma, head and neck, liver or kidney cancer.

The CDR3, as DNA: TGTGCCAGCAGAACCGGGACAGGGGGCTACGAGCAGTACTTC. Translated: CASRTGTGGYEQYF. The chain combines TRBV13 with TRBJ2-7; TRBD1 agrees at 11 bases. Germline-derived CDR1 and CDR2 are PRHDT and FYEKMQ (reference sequence). The CDR3 sequence is 14 residues long. Unmatched junction bases numbered 4, after V lost 6 bases and J lost 3 bases.

The gene calls are TRBV7-2 and TRBJ2-7; a possible D gene is TRBD1 (5 bases). Per the germline V gene, CDR1 is SGHTA and CDR2 is FQGNSA. Trimming took 3 bases from V and 2 from J, leaving 11 bases between them. CDR3 size: 14 residues. In DNA, the CDR3 is TGTGCCAGCAGCTTCTTTGGGGCCGCCTACGAGCAGTACTTC. Translation: CASSFFGAAYEQYF.

The chain carries TRBV30 and TRBJ2-7; 7 nucleotides align to TRBD2. V gave up 4 bases and J gave up 4 bases; unmatched junction bases: 4. This CDR3 has 12 residues. The germline CDR1 and CDR2 sequences are GTSNPN and SVGIG (reference sequence). CDR3 nucleotides: TGTGCCTGGACCGGGGGGAAGTACGAGCAGTACTTC. Translating it yields CAWTGGKYEQYF.

The V gene is TRBV7-2, the J gene TRBJ1-1; D possibly corresponds to TRBD1 (6 bases). Looked up from germline, CDR1 is SGHTA and CDR2 is FQGNSA. Trimming cost V 7 bases and J 9 bases, with 21 bases left between them. The CDR3 sequence is 14 residues long. The CDR3 spells CASNSLTGQPKAFF. The CDR3 DNA reads as TGTGCCAGCAACAGCTTAACCGGACAGCCGAAAGCTTTCTTT.

This chain joins TRBV7-8 and TRBJ1-1; D unclear. Trimming shortened V by 1 base and J by 6 bases, and 3 bases separated the two germline ends. The CDR3 is 11 amino acids. Germline V gene lookup returns CDR1 SGHVS and CDR2 FQNEAQ. In DNA, the CDR3 is TGTGCCAGCAGCTTAGACGCTGAAGCTTTCTTT. Protein product: CASSLDAEAFF.

This clone has only one observation. The CDR3 bases are TGTGCCAGCAGCTTAGGGGGCGGCTACGAGCAGTACTTC. Residues: CASSLGGGYEQYF. The chain combines TRBV7-9 with TRBJ2-7, with D possibly being TRBD1 (5 bases). Trimming shortened V by 1 base and J by 3 bases, and 7 bases separated the two germline ends. Germline CDR1 and CDR2: SEHNR and FQNEAQ (reference sequence). The CDR3 has 13 amino acids.

As to this clone: At one boundary the junction diverges from the germline segment, which might be a read error. CDR3 region: CASSLATGVEQFF. The CDR3 DNA follows: TGTGCCAGCAGTTTAGCGACAGGGGTTGAGCAGTTCTTC. The V and J genes are TRBV7-4 and TRBJ2-1; TRBD1 matches at 8 bases. Germline V CDR1 and CDR2: SGHVT, SQSDAQ. The CDR3 spans 13 residues.